The clone carrying this TCR beta chain was counted ten times or more. Its antigen is currently unknown. Germline loops: CDR1 MDHEN, CDR2 SYDVKM. This CDR3 is built from 14 residues. The germline V and J ends were trimmed by 4 bases and 2 bases, with 11 bases remaining between them. Time point indicated: newly diagnosed GD, antithyroid drugs for less than 3 months. TCR sequences were obtained from RNA taken from PBMCs. Peripheral blood, about 9 milliliters of it, was drawn into EDTA tubes. This record belongs to a study of regulatory T cells in long-lasting Graves disease. Arm-PCR of CDR3 regions and iRepertoire HTBI primers were the basis on which TCR beta libraries were built. TCRdb itself ran the multiplex PCR reads through MiXCR, one entry per CDR3 protein. Of 450,000 to 600,000 distinct CDR3 sequences in the sample, around 15% were seen once. Study-level results: Persistent Graves' patients showed reduced TCR diversity versus newly diagnosed patients.

These sequences were also reported in another study, on T cells in Graves' hyperthyroidism and ophthalmopathy.

This TCR derives from a man in his forties with Graves disease. Sample: peripheral blood mononuclear cells (PBMCs), taken at new diagnosis, from a patient treated with antithyroid drugs. The chain joins TRBV28 to TRBJ2-5; no definite D call. CDR3 sequence (DNA): TGTGCCAGCAGTTACTACAGCACACAAGAGACCCAGTACTTC. Translating gives CASSYYSTQETQYF. Using reference TRBV28 and TRBJ2-5 for the parts outside the CDR3, the full variable domain is DVKVTQSSRYLVKRTGEKVFLECVQDMDHENMFWYRQDPGLGLRLIYFSYDVKMKEKGDIPEGYSVSREKKERFSLILESASTNQTSMYLCASSYYSTQETQYFGPGTRLLVL.